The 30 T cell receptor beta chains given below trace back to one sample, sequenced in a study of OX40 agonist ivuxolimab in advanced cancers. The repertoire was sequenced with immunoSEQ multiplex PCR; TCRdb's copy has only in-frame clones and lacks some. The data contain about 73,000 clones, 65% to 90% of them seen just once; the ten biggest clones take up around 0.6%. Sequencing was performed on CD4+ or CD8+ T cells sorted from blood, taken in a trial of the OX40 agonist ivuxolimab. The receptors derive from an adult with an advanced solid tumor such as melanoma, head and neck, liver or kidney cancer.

CDR3 in amino acids: CASSKDHRGQGTDTQYF. DNA of the CDR3: TGTGCCAGCAGCAAAGATCACAGGGGGCAGGGTACAGATACGCAGTATTTT. The chain links TRBV21-1 to TRBJ2-3; the D segment call TRBD1 is taken from the table without a DNA check. TRBV21-1 is assigned pseudogene status. The CDR3 extends over 17 amino acids.

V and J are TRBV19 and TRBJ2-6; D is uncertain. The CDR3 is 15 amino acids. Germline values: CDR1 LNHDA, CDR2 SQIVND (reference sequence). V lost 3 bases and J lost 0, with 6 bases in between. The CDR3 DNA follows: TGTGCCAGTAGTATTCTCCGCTCTGGGGCCAACGTCCTGACTTTC. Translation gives CASSILRSGANVLTF.

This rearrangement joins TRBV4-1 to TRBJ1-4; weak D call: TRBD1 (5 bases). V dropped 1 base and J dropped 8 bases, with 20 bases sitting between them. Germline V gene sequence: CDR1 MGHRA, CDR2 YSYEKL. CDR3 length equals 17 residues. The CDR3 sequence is CASSQVGGAVLHEKLFF. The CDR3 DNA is TGCGCCAGCAGCCAAGTCGGTGGGGCCGTTCTGCACGAAAAACTGTTTTTT.

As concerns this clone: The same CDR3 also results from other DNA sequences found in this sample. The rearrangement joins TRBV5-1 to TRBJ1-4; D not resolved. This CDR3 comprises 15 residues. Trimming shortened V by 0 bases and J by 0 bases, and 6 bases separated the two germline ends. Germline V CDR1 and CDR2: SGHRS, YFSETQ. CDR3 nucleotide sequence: TGCGCCAGCAGCTTGGGCCCTTCAACTAATGAAAAACTGTTTTTT. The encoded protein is CASSLGPSTNEKLFF.

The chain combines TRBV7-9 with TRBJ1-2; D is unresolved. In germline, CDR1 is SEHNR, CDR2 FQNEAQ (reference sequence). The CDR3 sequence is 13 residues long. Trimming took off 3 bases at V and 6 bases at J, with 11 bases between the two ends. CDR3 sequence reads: CASSFGEVDGYTF. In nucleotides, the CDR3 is TGTGCCAGCAGCTTCGGGGAAGTTGATGGCTACACCTTC.

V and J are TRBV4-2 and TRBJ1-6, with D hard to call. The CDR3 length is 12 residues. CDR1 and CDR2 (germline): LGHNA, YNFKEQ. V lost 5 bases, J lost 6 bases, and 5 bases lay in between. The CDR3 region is CASSSVNSPLHF. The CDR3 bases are TGTGCCAGCAGCTCGGTTAATTCACCCCTCCACTTT.

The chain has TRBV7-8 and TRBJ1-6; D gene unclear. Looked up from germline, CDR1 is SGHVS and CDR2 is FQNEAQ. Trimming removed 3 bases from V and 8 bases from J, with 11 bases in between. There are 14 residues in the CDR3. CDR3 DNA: TGTGCCAGCAGCTTTAACTCGATGGATTCACCCCTCCACTTT. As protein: CASSFNSMDSPLHF.

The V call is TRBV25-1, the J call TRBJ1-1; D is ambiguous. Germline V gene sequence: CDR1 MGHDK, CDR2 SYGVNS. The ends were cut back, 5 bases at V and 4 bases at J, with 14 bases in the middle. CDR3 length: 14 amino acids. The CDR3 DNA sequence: TGTGCCAGCAGTCCTCAAGCGGGATTCACTGAAGCTTTCTTT. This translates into CASSPQAGFTEAFF.

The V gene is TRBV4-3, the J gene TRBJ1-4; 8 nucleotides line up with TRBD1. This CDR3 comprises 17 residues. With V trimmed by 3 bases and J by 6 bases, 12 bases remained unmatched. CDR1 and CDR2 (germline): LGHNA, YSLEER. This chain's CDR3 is CASSHRPQGTGDEKLFF. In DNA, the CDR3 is TGCGCCAGCAGCCACCGACCGCAGGGGACAGGTGATGAAAAACTGTTTTTT.

CDR3 in DNA: TGTGCCAGCAGCTTGGGGGCGGAGATCTATGGCTACACCTTC. This encodes CASSLGAEIYGYTF. J is TRBJ1-2 and V is TRBV5-6; D is undetermined. The germline V gene encodes CDR1 SGHDT and CDR2 YYEEEE. This CDR3 contains 14 residues. Trimming removed 0 bases at V and 4 bases at J, with 10 bases between.

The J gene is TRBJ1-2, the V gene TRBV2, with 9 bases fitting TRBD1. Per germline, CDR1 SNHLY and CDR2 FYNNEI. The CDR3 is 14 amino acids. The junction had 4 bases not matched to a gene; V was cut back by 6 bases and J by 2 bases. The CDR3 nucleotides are TGTGCCAGCAGGGGACAGGGAACGAACTATGGCTACACCTTC. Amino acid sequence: CASRGQGTNYGYTF.

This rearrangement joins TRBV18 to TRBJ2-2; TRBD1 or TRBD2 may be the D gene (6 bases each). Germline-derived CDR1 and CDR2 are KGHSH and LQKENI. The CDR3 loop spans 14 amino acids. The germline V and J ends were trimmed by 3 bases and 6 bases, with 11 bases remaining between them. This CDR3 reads CASSPEGVSGELFF. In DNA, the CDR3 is TGTGCCAGCTCACCGGAGGGGGTTTCCGGGGAGCTGTTTTTT.

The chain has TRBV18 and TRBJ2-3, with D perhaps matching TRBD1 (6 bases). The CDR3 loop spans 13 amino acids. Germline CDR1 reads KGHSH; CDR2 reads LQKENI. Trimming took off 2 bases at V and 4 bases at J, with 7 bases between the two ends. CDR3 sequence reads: CASSPGGADTQYF. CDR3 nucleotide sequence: TGTGCCAGCTCACCAGGGGGCGCAGATACGCAGTATTTT.

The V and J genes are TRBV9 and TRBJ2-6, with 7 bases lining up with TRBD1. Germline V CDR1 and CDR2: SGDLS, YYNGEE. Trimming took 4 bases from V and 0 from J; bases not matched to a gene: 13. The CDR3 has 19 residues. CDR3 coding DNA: TGTGCCAGCAGCCTCAAAAAAGGGGGCATTCTCTCTGGGGCCAACGTCCTGACTTTC. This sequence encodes CASSLKKGGILSGANVLTF.

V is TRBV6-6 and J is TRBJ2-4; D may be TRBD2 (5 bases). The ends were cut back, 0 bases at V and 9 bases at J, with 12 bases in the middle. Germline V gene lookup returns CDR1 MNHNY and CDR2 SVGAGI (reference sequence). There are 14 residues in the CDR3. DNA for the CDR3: TGTGCCAGCAGTTACTCGGAGAGGGCCAGCATTCAGTACTTC. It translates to CASSYSERASIQYF.

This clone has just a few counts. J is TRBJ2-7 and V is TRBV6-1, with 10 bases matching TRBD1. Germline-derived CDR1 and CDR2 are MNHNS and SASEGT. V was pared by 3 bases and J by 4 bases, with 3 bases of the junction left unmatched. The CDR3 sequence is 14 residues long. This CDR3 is CASSEDRGGYEQYF. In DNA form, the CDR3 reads TGTGCCAGCAGTGAGGACAGGGGGGGATACGAGCAGTACTTC.

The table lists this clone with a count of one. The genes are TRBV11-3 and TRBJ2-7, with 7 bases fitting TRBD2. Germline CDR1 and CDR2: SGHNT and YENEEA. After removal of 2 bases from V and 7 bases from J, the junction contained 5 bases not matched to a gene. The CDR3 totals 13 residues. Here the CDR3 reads CASSLWEGEEQYF. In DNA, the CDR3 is TGTGCCAGCAGCTTATGGGAGGGTGAAGAGCAGTACTTC.

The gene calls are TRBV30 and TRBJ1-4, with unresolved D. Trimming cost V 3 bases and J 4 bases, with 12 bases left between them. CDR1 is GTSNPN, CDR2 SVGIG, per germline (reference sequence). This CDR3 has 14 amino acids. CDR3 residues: CAWRDPTSNEKLFF. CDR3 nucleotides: TGTGCCTGGAGAGACCCCACCAGTAATGAAAAACTGTTTTTT.

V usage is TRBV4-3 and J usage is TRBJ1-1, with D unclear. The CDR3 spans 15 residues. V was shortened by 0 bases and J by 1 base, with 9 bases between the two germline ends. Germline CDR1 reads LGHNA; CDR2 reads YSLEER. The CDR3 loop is CASSQEHGRNTEAFF. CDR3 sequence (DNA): TGCGCCAGCAGCCAAGAACATGGGAGGAACACTGAAGCTTTCTTT.

The CDR3 DNA sequence: TGCAGCGTGCAGGTCGGGAACTCCGACACTGAAGCTTTCTTT. It encodes CSVQVGNSDTEAFF. The chain has TRBV29-1 and TRBJ1-1; D not certain. Trimming cost V 6 bases and J 3 bases, with 17 bases left between them. This CDR3 has 14 amino acids. In germline, CDR1 is SQVTM, CDR2 ANQGSEA.

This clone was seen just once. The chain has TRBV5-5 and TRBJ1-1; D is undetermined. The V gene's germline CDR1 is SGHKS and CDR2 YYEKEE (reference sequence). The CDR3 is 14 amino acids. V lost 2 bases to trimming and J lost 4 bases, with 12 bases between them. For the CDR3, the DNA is TGTGCCAGCAGCTTCCTGTGGAGCGGCACTGAAGCTTTCTTT. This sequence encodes CASSFLWSGTEAFF.

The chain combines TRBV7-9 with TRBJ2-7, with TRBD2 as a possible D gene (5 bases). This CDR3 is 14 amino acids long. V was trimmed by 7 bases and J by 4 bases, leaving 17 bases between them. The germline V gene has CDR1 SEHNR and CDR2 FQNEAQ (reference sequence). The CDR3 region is CASIGDVNQYEQYF. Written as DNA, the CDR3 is TGTGCCAGCATCGGGGATGTCAACCAATACGAGCAGTACTTC.

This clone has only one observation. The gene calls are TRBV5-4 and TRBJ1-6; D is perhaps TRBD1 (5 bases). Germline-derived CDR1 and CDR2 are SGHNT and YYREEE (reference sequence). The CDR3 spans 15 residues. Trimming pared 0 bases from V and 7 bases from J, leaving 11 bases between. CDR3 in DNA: TGTGCCAGCAGCTTGGTACGGGACGGGAATTCACCCCTCCACTTT. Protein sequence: CASSLVRDGNSPLHF.

The CDR3 bases are TGTGCCAGCAGCGTAGGGGCAGTGCCGAGCAATCAGCCCCAGCATTTT. Protein: CASSVGAVPSNQPQHF. The rearrangement uses TRBV9 and TRBJ1-5; D remains ambiguous. The CDR3 runs 16 residues. Germline V gene lookup returns CDR1 SGDLS and CDR2 YYNGEE. The ends were cut back, 0 bases at V and 1 base at J, with 11 bases in the middle. Using reference TRBV9 and TRBJ1-5 for the parts outside the CDR3, the full variable domain is DSGVTQTPKHLITATGQRVTLRCSPRSGDLSVYWYQQSLDQGLQFLIQYYNGEERAKGNILERFSAQQFPDLHSELNLSSLELGDSALYFCASSVGAVPSNQPQHFGDGTRLSIL.

CDR3 nucleotide sequence: TGTGCCAGCTCACCCCTCGGACAGGCCGCTAGCACAGATACGCAGTATTTT. It specifies CASSPLGQAASTDTQYF. J is TRBJ2-3 and V is TRBV18, with 7 bases aligning to TRBD1. V lost 3 bases to trimming and J lost 0 bases; unmatched junction nucleotides: 9. There are 17 residues in the CDR3. Per germline, CDR1 KGHSH and CDR2 LQKENI.

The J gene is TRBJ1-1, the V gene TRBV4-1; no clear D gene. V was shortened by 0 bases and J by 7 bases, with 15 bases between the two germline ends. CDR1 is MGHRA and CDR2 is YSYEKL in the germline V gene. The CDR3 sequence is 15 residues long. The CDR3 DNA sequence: TGCGCCAGCAGCCAAGATTTTATAGGGCCCCTTGAAGCTTTCTTT. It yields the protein CASSQDFIGPLEAFF.

CDR3 residues: CASSKGVFAGRTEAFF. CDR3 in DNA: TGTGCCAGCAGCAAAGGGGTCTTTGCAGGGCGCACTGAAGCTTTCTTT. V and J are TRBV21-1 and TRBJ1-1; TRBD1 is taken as the D call from the table, unchecked against the DNA. TRBV21-1 is flagged as a pseudogene. This CDR3 region has 16 residues.

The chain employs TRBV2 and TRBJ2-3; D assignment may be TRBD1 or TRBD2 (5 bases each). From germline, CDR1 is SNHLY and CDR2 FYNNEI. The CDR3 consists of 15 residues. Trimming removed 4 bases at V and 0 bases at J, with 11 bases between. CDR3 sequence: CASSVWGLSTDTQYF. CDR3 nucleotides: TGTGCCAGCAGTGTTTGGGGGTTAAGCACAGATACGCAGTATTTT.

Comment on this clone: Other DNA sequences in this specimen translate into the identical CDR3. The DNA of the CDR3 is TGTGCCAGTAGTAGACTAGCGGGGGCCCGAGGCACAGATACGCAGTATTTT. This translates into CASSRLAGARGTDTQYF. The chain has TRBV19 and TRBJ2-3, with TRBD2 matching 12 bases. Germline trimming cut 4 bases from V and 1 base from J; bases unmatched to any gene: 6. The CDR3 is 17 amino acids. CDR1 LNHDA and CDR2 SQIVND come from the germline V gene (reference sequence).

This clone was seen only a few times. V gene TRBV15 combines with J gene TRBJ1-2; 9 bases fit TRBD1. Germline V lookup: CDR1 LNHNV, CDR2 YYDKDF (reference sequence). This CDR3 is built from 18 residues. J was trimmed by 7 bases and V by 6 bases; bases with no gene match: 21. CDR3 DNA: TGTGCCACCAGAGGTGGCTATGGGGACAGGGCTAGTTGGTCTGGCTACACCTTC. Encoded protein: CATRGGYGDRASWSGYTF.